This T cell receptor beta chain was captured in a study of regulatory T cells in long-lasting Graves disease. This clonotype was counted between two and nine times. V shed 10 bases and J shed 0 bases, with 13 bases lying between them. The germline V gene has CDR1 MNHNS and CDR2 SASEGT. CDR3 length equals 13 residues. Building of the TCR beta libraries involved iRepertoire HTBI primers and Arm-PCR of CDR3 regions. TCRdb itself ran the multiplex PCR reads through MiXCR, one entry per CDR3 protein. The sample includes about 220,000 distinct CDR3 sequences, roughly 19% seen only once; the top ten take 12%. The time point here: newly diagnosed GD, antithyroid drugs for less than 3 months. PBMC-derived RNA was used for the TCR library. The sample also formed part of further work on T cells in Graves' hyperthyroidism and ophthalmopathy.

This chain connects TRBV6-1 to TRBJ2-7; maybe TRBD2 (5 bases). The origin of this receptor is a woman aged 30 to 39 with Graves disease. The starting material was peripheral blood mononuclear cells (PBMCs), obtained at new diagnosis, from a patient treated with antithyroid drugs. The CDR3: CATLAESSYEQYF. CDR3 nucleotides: TGTGCCACCCTAGCCGAAAGCTCCTACGAGCAGTACTTC.